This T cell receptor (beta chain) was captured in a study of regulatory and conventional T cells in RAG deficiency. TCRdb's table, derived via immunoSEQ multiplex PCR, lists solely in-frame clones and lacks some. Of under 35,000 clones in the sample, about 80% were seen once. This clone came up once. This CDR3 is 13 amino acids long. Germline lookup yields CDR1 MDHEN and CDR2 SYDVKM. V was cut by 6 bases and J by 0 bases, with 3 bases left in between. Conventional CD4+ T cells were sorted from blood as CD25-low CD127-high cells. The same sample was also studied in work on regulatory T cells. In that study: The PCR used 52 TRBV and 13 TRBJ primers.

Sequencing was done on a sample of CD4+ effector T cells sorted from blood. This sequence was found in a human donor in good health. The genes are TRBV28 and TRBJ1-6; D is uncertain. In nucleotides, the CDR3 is TGTGCCAGCAGCAACTCCTATAATTCACCCCTCCACTTT. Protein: CASSNSYNSPLHF.